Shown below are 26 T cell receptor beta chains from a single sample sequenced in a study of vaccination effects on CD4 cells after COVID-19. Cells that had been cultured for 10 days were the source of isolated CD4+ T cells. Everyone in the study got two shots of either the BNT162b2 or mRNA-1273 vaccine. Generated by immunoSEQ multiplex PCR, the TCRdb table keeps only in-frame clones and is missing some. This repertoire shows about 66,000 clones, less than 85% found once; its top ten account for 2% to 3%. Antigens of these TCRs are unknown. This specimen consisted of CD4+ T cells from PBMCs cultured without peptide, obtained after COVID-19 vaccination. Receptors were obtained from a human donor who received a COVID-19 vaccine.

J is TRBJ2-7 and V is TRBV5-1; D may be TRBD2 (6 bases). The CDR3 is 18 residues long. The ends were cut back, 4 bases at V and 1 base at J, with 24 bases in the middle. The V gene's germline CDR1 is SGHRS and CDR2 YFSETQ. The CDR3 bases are TGCGCCAGCAGCCCAAACCGGGACTCCTTCAATTTTTCCTACGAGCAGTACGTC. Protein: CASSPNRDSFNFSYEQYV.

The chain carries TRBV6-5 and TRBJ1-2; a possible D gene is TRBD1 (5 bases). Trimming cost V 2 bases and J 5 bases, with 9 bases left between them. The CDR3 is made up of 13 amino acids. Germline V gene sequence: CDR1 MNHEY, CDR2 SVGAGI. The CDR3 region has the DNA TGTGCCAGCAGTTACCTTAGGGGATATGGCTACACCTTC. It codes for CASSYLRGYGYTF.

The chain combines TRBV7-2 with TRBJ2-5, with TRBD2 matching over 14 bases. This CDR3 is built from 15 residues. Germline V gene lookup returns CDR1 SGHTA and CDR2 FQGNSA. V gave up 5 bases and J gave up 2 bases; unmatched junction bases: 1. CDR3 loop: CASSRTSGGQETQYF. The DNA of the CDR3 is TGTGCCAGCAGCCGGACTAGCGGGGGGCAAGAGACCCAGTACTTC.

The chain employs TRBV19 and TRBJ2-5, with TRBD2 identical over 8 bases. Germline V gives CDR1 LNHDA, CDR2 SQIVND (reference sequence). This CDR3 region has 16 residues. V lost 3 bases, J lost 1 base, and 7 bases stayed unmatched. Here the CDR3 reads CASSIWAGTSQETQYF. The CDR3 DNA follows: TGTGCCAGTAGTATTTGGGCCGGGACTAGCCAAGAGACCCAGTACTTC. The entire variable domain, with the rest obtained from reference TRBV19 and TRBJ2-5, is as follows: DGGITQSPKYLFRKEGQNVTLSCEQNLNHDAMYWYRQDPGQGLRLIYYSQIVNDFQKGDIAEGYSVSREKKESFPLTVTSAQKNPTAFYLCASSIWAGTSQETQYFGPGTRLLVL.

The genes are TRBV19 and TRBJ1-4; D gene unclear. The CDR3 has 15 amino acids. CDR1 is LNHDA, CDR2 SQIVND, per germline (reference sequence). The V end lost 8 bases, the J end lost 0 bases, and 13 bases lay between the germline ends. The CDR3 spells CASRVALATNEKLFF. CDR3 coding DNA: TGTGCCAGTCGGGTAGCCCTTGCAACTAATGAAAAACTGTTTTTT.

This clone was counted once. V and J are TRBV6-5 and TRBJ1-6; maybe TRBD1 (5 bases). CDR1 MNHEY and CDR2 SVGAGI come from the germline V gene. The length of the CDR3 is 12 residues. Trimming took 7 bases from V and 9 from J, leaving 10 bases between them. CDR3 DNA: TGTGCCAGCACCAGGGAATTTTCACCCCTCCACTTT. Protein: CASTREFSPLHF.

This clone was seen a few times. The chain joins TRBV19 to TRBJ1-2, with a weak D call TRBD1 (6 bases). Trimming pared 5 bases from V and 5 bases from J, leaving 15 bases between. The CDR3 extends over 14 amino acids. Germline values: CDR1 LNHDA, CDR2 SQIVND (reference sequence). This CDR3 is CASSLTGLGYGYTF. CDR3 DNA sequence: TGTGCCAGTAGTCTAACAGGGCTCGGTTATGGCTACACCTTC.

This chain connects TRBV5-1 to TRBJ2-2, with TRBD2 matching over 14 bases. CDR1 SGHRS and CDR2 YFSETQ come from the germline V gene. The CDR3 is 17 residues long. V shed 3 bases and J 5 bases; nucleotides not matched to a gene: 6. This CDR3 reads CASSSPGLAGETGELFF. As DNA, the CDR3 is TGCGCCAGCAGCTCGCCGGGACTAGCGGGGGAGACCGGGGAGCTGTTTTTT. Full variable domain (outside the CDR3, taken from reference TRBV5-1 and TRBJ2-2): KAGVTQTPRYLIKTRGQQVTLSCSPISGHRSVSWYQQTPGQGLQFLFEYFSETQRNKGNFPGRFSGRQFSNSRSEMNVSTLELGDSALYLCASSSPGLAGETGELFFGEGSRLTVL.

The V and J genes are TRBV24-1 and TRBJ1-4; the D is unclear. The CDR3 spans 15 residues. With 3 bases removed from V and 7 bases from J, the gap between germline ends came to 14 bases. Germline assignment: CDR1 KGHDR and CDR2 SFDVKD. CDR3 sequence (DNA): TGTGCCACCAGTGATGCAAGGTCGGAGGGTGAAAAACTGTTTTTT. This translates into CATSDARSEGEKLFF.

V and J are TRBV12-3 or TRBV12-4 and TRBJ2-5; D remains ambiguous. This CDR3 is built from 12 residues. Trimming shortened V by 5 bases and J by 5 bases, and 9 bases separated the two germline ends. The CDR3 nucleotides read TGTGCCAGCAGTAGATCTCGGGAGACCCAGTACTTC. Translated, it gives CASSRSRETQYF.

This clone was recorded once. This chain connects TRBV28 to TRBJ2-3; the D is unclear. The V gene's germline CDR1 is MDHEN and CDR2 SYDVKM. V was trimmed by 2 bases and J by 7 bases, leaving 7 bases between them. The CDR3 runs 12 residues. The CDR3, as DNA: TGTGCCAGCAGTTTAGTCAGGAATACGCAGTATTTT. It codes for CASSLVRNTQYF.

CDR3 amino acids: CASSFFGQGRNEQFF. CDR3 nucleotides: TGTGCCAGCAGCTTCTTTGGACAGGGCAGAAATGAGCAGTTCTTC. This chain links TRBV7-2 with TRBJ2-1, with 8 bases aligning to TRBD1. Germline-derived CDR1 and CDR2 are SGHTA and FQGNSA. This CDR3 spans 15 amino acids. The ends lost 3 bases at V and 7 bases at J; junction bases unmatched: 8.

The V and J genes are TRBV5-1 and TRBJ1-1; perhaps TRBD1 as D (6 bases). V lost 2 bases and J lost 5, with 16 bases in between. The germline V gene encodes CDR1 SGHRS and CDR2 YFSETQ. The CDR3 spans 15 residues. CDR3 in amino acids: CASSFIQGGGTEAFF. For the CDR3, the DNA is TGCGCCAGCAGCTTTATACAGGGTGGGGGAACTGAAGCTTTCTTT.

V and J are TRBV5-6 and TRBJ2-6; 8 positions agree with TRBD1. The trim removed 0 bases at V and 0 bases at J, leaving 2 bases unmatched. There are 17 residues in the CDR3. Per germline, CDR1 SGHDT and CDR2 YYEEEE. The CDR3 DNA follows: TGTGCCAGCAGCTTGGACAGGGGGTTCTCTGGGGCCAACGTCCTGACTTTC. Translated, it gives CASSLDRGFSGANVLTF.

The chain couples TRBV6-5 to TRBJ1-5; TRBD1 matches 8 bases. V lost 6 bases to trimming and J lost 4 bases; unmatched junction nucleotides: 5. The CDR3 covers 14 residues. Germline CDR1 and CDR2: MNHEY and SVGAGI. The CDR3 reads CASSWTGSNQPQHF. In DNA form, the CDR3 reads TGTGCCAGCAGCTGGACAGGGTCAAATCAGCCCCAGCATTTT.

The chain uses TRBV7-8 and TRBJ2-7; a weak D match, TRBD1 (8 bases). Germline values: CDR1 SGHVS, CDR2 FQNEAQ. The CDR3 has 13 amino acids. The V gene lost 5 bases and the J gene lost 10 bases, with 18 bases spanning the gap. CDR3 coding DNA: TGTGCCAGCAGCCGCACAGGGGGAGGGGAACAGTACGTC. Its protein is CASSRTGGGEQYV.

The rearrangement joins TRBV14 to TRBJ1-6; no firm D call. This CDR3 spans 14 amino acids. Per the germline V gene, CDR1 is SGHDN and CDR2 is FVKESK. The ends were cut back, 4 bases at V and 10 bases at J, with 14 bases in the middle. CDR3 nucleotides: TGTGCCAGCAGCCTGGTTGCGGTTTGGTCACCCCTCCACTTT. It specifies CASSLVAVWSPLHF.

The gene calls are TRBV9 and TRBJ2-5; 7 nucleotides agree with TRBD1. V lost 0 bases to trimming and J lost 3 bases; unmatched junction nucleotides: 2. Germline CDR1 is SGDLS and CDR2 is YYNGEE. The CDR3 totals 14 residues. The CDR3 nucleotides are TGTGCCAGCAGCGTAGACAGGGGAGAAGAGACCCAGTACTTC. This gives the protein CASSVDRGEETQYF.

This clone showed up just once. The CDR3 sequence: CASSSGSQPQHF. DNA of the CDR3: TGCGCCAGCAGTTCTGGTTCTCAGCCCCAGCATTTT. This chain joins TRBV10-1 and TRBJ1-5, with unresolved D. This CDR3 region has 12 residues. V lost 5 bases to trimming and J lost 6 bases, with 8 bases between them. CDR1 WNHNN and CDR2 SYGVQD come from the germline V gene (reference sequence).

CDR3 region: CASSLGQGAPGSNQPQHF. The CDR3, as DNA: TGTGCCAGCAGCTTAGGACAGGGGGCGCCGGGTAGCAATCAGCCCCAGCATTTT. This sequence joins TRBV11-3 and TRBJ1-5; 10 positions match TRBD1. This CDR3 contains 18 residues. Trimming cost V 1 base and J 0 bases; bases outside gene matches: 6. Germline loops: CDR1 SGHNT, CDR2 YENEEA.

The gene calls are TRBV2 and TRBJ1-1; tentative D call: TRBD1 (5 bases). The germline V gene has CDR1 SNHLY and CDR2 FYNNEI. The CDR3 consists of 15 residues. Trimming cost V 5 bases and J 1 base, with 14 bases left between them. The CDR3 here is CASSRTSNGNTEAFF. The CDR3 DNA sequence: TGTGCCAGCAGTAGGACATCCAACGGGAACACTGAAGCTTTCTTT.

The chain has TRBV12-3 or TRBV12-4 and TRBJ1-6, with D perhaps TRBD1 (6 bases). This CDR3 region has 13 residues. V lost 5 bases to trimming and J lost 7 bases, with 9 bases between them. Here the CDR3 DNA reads TGTGCCAGCAGTGGACAGCAGAATTCACCCCTCCACTTT. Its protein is CASSGQQNSPLHF.

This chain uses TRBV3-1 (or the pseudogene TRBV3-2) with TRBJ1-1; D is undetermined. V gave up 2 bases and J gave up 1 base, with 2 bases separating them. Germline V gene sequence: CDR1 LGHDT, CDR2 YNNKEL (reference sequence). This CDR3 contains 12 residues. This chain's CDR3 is CASSQRNTEAFF. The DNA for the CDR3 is TGTGCCAGCAGCCAACGGAACACTGAAGCTTTCTTT.

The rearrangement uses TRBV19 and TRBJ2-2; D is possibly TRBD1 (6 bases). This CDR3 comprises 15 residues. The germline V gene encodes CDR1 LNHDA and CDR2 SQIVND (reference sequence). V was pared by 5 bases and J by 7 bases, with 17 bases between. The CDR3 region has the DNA TGTGCCAGTAGTCTCGGACAGAGGTTAGACGGGGAGCTGTTTTTT. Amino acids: CASSLGQRLDGELFF. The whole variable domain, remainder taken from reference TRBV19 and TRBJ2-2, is DGGITQSPKYLFRKEGQNVTLSCEQNLNHDAMYWYRQDPGQGLRLIYYSQIVNDFQKGDIAEGYSVSREKKESFPLTVTSAQKNPTAFYLCASSLGQRLDGELFFGEGSRLTVL.

CDR3 DNA sequence: TGCGCCAGCAGCAGGGGTCCGGGCGAGACCCAGTACTTC. It yields the protein CASSRGPGETQYF. This chain joins TRBV10-2 and TRBJ2-5; possible D gene TRBD1, 6 bases. Germline CDR1 WSHSY, CDR2 SAAADI. The CDR3 covers 13 residues. V was trimmed by 6 bases and J by 5 bases, leaving 13 bases between them.

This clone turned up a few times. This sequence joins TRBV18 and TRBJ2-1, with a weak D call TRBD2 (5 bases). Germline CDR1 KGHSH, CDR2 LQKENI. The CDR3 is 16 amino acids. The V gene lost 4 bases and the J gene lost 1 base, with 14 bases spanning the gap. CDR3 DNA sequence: TGTGCCAGCTCACTTTCCCGGGGAACTTCCTACAATGAGCAGTTCTTC. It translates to CASSLSRGTSYNEQFF.